These 14 T cell receptor beta chains originate from one sample sequenced in a study of human T cells and chemical hapten exposure. Noted time point: patch test 2, 6 weeks after DPC sensitization. Treatment described: therapeutic diphenylcyclopropenone sensitization with weekly scalp DPC. TCRdb ran MiXCR on the RACE reads and lists one entry per CDR3 protein. The top ten hold under 1.5% of the sample, which has approximately 82,000 distinct CDR3 sequences, about 6.6% seen once. Sequenced material: whole blood, taken in connection with sensitization to the hapten diphenylcyclopropenone (DPC). These receptors came from a woman aged 25-40 years with alopecia areata. Some clones in this sample may be carry-over from other donors' samples.

This clonotype was found many times. The chain couples TRBV12-3 or TRBV12-4 to TRBJ2-2; the match to TRBD2 covers 10 bases. The CDR3 totals 16 residues. V lost 3 bases to trimming and J lost 5 bases; unmatched junction nucleotides: 6. As DNA, the CDR3 is TGTGCCAGCAGTTTTTTCAGCGGGGGGGGGACCGGGGAGCTGTTTTTT. It codes for CASSFFSGGGTGELFF.

A few counts support this clonotype. This chain links TRBV6-5 with TRBJ1-1; D gene uncertain. The CDR3 runs to 14 residues. Trimming took 8 bases from V and 3 from J, leaving 16 bases between them. Germline loops: CDR1 MNHEY, CDR2 SVGAGI. The CDR3 nucleotides read TGTGCCAGCCGGAGGCGAAGAGCGGACACTGAAGCTTTCTTT. As protein: CASRRRRADTEAFF.

There are a few counts of this clonotype. The chain uses TRBV7-2 and TRBJ1-2; maybe TRBD1 (6 bases). Trimming cost V 5 bases and J 9 bases, with 13 bases left between them. The V gene's germline CDR1 is SGHTA and CDR2 FQGNSA. The CDR3 runs 12 residues. The CDR3: CASSRGGRSYTF. DNA for the CDR3: TGTGCCAGCAGCCGGGGGGGCAGGAGCTACACCTTC.

This clonotype was seen many times. V and J are TRBV7-2 and TRBJ1-4; no firm D call. This CDR3 is built from 15 residues. Germline V lookup: CDR1 SGHTA, CDR2 FQGNSA. Trimming took off 1 base at V and 8 bases at J, with 14 bases between the two ends. In nucleotides, the CDR3 is TGTGCCAGCAGCTTAGTGGAGGGCTTCGGGGAAAAACTGTTTTTT. Its translation: CASSLVEGFGEKLFF.

A note on this clonotype: A much larger clone lies a single base off, so this may be a read error. The chain is built from TRBV7-7 and TRBJ2-1; 8 nucleotides agree with TRBD1. The CDR3 is made up of 14 amino acids. Germline CDR1 reads SSHAT; CDR2 reads FNYEAQ (reference sequence). The chain's CDR3 is CARSLRQGAIEQFF. In DNA, the CDR3 is TGTGCTAGAAGCTTACGTCAGGGGGCAATCGAGCAGTTCTTC.

This clonotype was counted ten times or more. This CDR3 reads CASSEGGLPTGYEQYF. The CDR3 nucleotides are TGTGCCAGCAGCGAAGGGGGCCTCCCCACAGGCTACGAGCAGTACTTC. This sequence joins TRBV7-2 and TRBJ2-7; TRBD1 matches at 7 bases. Germline CDR1 reads SGHTA; CDR2 reads FQGNSA. Trimming cost V 5 bases and J 3 bases; bases outside gene matches: 13. This CDR3 has 16 residues.

The rearrangement uses TRBV7-9 and TRBJ2-1; 11 nucleotides align to TRBD2. From germline, CDR1 is SEHNR and CDR2 FQNEAQ (reference sequence). V gave up 3 bases and J gave up 12 bases; unmatched junction bases: 10. This CDR3 comprises 15 residues. Here the CDR3 reads CASSFRASGGSMQFF. The CDR3 DNA follows: TGTGCCAGCAGCTTCCGTGCTAGCGGGGGGTCCATGCAGTTCTTC.

The table lists this clonotype with a few counts. CDR3 in amino acids: CASTRRIQETQYF. The CDR3 DNA reads TGTGCCAGCACCAGGAGGATACAAGAGACCCAGTACTTC. The chain combines TRBV12-3 or TRBV12-4 with TRBJ2-5, with a weak D call TRBD2 (5 bases). The V end was cut by 7 bases, the J end by 2 bases, with 11 bases between. CDR3 length: 13 residues.

This clonotype appeared many times. The V gene is TRBV2, the J gene TRBJ2-6, with D perhaps matching TRBD1 (6 bases). Trimming stripped 6 bases from V and 0 bases from J, with 15 bases between. This CDR3 has 17 residues. From germline, CDR1 is SNHLY and CDR2 FYNNEI. CDR3 amino acids: CASRTGKSSSGANVLTF. CDR3 in DNA: TGTGCCAGCAGAACAGGGAAATCAAGCTCTGGGGCCAACGTCCTGACTTTC.

The table lists this clonotype with many counts. The V call is TRBV20-1, the J call TRBJ1-3; D gene unclear. Looked up from germline, CDR1 is DFQATT and CDR2 is SNEGSKA (reference sequence). V was cut by 0 bases and J by 3 bases, with 9 bases left in between. The CDR3 runs 14 residues. CDR3 amino acids: CSARDGVVGNTIYF. CDR3 DNA sequence: TGCAGTGCTAGAGATGGGGTAGTTGGAAACACCATATATTTT.

The rearrangement joins TRBV5-1 to TRBJ2-3; TRBD1 is a possible D gene (7 bases). The CDR3 totals 15 residues. Between the trimmed V and J ends, which lost 2 bases and 1 base, there was a span of 11 bases. The germline V gene encodes CDR1 SGHRS and CDR2 YFSETQ. CDR3 sequence reads: CASSFQGGGTDTQYF. CDR3 sequence (DNA): TGCGCCAGCAGCTTCCAGGGGGGAGGCACAGATACGCAGTATTTT. The full variable domain, with the rest looked up from reference TRBV5-1 and TRBJ2-3, is KAGVTQTPRYLIKTRGQQVTLSCSPISGHRSVSWYQQTPGQGLQFLFEYFSETQRNKGNFPGRFSGRQFSNSRSEMNVSTLELGDSALYLCASSFQGGGTDTQYFGPGTRLTVL.

This clonotype was counted between two and nine times. The gene calls are TRBV29-1 and TRBJ1-1, with 7 bases identical to TRBD1. The CDR3 runs 13 residues. Trimming took 7 bases from V and 3 from J; bases not matched to a gene: 8. Germline V gene sequence: CDR1 SQVTM, CDR2 ANQGSEA. The CDR3 bases are TGCAGCGCCCCGGGACAGACTGACACTGAAGCTTTCTTT. Translating gives CSAPGQTDTEAFF.

This clonotype occurred many times. The rearrangement joins TRBV7-9 to TRBJ2-2; 9 positions match TRBD1. The CDR3 has 16 residues. Germline V gene lookup returns CDR1 SEHNR and CDR2 FQNEAQ (reference sequence). Trimming took 5 bases from V and 5 from J; bases not matched to a gene: 9. CDR3 residues: CASSPLQGAGTGELFF. DNA of the CDR3: TGTGCCAGCAGCCCACTACAGGGGGCGGGGACCGGGGAGCTGTTTTTT.

Only a few counts were recorded for this clonotype. CDR3 nucleotide sequence: TGTGCCAGCAGCCCCGTGAGGCGTAACACCGGGGAGCTGTTTTTT. Translation: CASSPVRRNTGELFF. The chain employs TRBV12-3 or TRBV12-4 and TRBJ2-2; D not certain. V was clipped by 6 bases and J by 2 bases, with 13 bases between them. This CDR3 contains 15 residues.